This TCR beta chain came from a study of blood T cell repertoires in COVID-19. At the level of the study: T cells, B-cell-depleted T cells, or PBMCs provided the cDNA or gDNA that served as material.

Study processing details: Counts of nucleated cells, estimated from reference gene primer amplification, were obtained. Libraries were prepared by immunoSEQ multiplex PCR; TCRdb keeps only in-frame clonotypes and omits some of them. The V and J calls and clone size come from that table; D and trimming were worked out from the DNA. The sample has roughly 90,000 clones; about 82% are singletons. With V trimmed by 3 bases and J by 13 bases, 2 bases remained unmatched. The germline V gene encodes CDR1 LGHDT and CDR2 YNNKEL (reference sequence). The CDR3 runs to 11 residues. Source material: peripheral blood. The chain has TRBV3-1 (or the pseudogene TRBV3-2) and TRBJ2-5; the match to TRBD2 covers 10 bases. This clonotype originated in a man between 50 and 59 years old with acute or convalescent COVID-19. CDR3 amino acids: CASSQGLARYF. The CDR3 DNA reads TGTGCCAGCAGCCAGGGACTAGCGCGGTACTTC.